The clone carrying this T cell receptor beta chain was observed a few times. The sort gate was single viable CD3+CD4+CD8-CD45RO+ cells for memory CD4+ T cells. The germline CDR1 and CDR2 sequences are SGHDT and YYEEEE. Trimming cost V 1 base and J 8 bases, with 18 bases left between them. The CDR3 has 15 amino acids. The data originate from a study of memory CD4+ T cells and cytomegalovirus serostatus. Profiling relied on immunoSEQ multiplex PCR, and the TCRdb table lists in-frame clones only, not all of them. The sample lists tens of thousands of clones; around three quarters were seen once. This TCR was sampled from an adult in good health and CMV-seronegative. What was sequenced was memory CD4+ T cells from blood. The chain has TRBV5-6 and TRBJ1-2; perhaps TRBD1 as D (5 bases). The CDR3, as DNA: TGTGCCAGCAGCTTGTCCCTCCAGGGAATTGACGGCTACACCTTC. It translates to CASSLSLQGIDGYTF.